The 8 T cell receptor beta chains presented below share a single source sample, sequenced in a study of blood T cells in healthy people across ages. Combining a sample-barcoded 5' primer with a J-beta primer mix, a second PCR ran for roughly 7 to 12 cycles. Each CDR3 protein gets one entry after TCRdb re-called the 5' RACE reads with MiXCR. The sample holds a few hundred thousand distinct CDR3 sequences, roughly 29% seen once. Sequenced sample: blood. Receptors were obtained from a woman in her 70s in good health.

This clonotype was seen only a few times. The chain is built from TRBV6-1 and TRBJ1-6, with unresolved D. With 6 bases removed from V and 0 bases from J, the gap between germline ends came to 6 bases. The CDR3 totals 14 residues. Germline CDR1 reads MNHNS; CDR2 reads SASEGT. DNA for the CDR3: TGTGCCAGCAGAGCAAGCTCCTATAATTCACCCCTCCACTTT. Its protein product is CASRASSYNSPLHF.

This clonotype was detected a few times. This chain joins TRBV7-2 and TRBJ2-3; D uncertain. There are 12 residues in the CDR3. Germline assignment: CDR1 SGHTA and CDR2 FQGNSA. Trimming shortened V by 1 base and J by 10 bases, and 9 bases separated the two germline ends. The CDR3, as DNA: TGTGCCAGCAGCTTAGACCGGACGGCGCAGTATTTT. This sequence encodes CASSLDRTAQYF.

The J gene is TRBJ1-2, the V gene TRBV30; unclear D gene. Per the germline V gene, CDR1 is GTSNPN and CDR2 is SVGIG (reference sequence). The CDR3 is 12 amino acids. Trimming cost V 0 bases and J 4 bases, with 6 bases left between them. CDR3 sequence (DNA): TGTGCCTGGAGTGTGTATACCTATGGCTACACCTTC. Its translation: CAWSVYTYGYTF.

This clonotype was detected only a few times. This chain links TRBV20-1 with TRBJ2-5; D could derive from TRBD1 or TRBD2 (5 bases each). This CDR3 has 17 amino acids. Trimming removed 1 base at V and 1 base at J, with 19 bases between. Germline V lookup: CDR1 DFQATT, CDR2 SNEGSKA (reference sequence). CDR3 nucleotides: TGCAGTGCTAGAGTTGCCGGGGCACCCAGACGCCAAGAGACCCAGTACTTC. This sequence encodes CSARVAGAPRRQETQYF.

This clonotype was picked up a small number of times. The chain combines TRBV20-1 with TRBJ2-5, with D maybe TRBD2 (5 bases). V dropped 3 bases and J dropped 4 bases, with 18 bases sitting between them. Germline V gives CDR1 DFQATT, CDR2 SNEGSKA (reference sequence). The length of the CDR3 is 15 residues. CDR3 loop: CSAREHSLRGETQYF. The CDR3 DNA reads TGCAGTGCTAGGGAGCACTCCCTTCGGGGAGAGACCCAGTACTTC.

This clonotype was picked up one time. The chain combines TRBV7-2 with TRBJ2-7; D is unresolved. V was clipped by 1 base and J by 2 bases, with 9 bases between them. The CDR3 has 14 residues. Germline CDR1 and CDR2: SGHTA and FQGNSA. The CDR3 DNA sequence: TGTGCCAGCAGCTTAGAGCCTAGGGCCTACGAGCAGTACTTC. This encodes CASSLEPRAYEQYF.

The CDR3 loop reads CASSAGLAGAFGEQFF. The CDR3 DNA sequence: TGTGCCAGCAGCGCGGGACTAGCGGGGGCTTTCGGGGAGCAGTTCTTC. The chain uses TRBV7-9 and TRBJ2-1, with TRBD2 identical over 14 bases. From germline, CDR1 is SEHNR and CDR2 FQNEAQ (reference sequence). The CDR3 runs to 16 residues. V lost 5 bases to trimming and J lost 10 bases; unmatched junction nucleotides: 10. Full variable domain (remainder filled in from reference TRBV7-9 and TRBJ2-1): DTGVSQNPRHKITKRGQNVTFRCDPISEHNRLYWYRQTLGQGPEFLTYFQNEAQLEKSRLLSDRFSAERPKGSFSTLEIQRTEQGDSAMYLCASSAGLAGAFGEQFFGPGTRLTVL.

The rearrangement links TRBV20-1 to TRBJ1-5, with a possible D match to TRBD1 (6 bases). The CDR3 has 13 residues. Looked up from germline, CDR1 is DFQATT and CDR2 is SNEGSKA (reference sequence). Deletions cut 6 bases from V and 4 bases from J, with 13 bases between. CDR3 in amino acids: CSAGRGQNQPQHF. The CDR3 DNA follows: TGCAGTGCGGGCCGGGGGCAAAATCAGCCCCAGCATTTT.